The 30 T cell receptor beta chains reported below all come from one sample, sequenced in a study of blood T cell repertoires in COVID-19. Generated by immunoSEQ multiplex PCR, the TCRdb table keeps only in-frame clones and is missing some. The table records 25,000 to 35,000 clones, more than 75% of them present only once. Sequencing was performed on peripheral blood. These TCRs come from a man in his 70s with active or convalescent COVID-19.

The CDR3 protein is CASSGRLAGVTDTQYF. CDR3 in DNA: TGTGCCAGCAGCGGTCGACTAGCGGGGGTCACAGATACGCAGTATTTT. This sequence joins TRBV7-2 and TRBJ2-3; TRBD2 matches 12 bases. CDR3 size: 16 residues. Germline trimming cut 5 bases from V and 2 bases from J; bases unmatched to any gene: 5. Germline CDR1 reads SGHTA; CDR2 reads FQGNSA.

This clone was seen more than once but under ten times. The chain has TRBV5-4 and TRBJ2-2; 9 bases are shared with TRBD2. J lost 1 base, V lost 4 bases, and 5 bases had no gene match. The CDR3 sequence is 16 residues long. Germline loops: CDR1 SGHNT, CDR2 YYREEE (reference sequence). The CDR3 loop reads CASSARAGGNTGELFF. The CDR3 DNA follows: TGTGCCAGCAGCGCCCGAGCGGGGGGGAACACCGGGGAGCTGTTTTTT.

The V call is TRBV5-1, the J call TRBJ2-1, with a tentative D call TRBD2 (6 bases). Trimming stripped 1 base from V and 6 bases from J, with 17 bases between. The CDR3 consists of 16 residues. Germline V CDR1 and CDR2: SGHRS, YFSETQ. The CDR3 loop reads CASSLSLSLAPNEQFF. DNA for the CDR3: TGCGCCAGCAGCTTGTCCCTATCACTAGCCCCCAATGAGCAGTTCTTC.

The chain links TRBV7-2 to TRBJ1-6; 9 bases align to TRBD1. V lost 5 bases, J lost 6 bases, and 8 bases stayed unmatched. The CDR3 sequence is 16 residues long. Germline CDR1 and CDR2: SGHTA and FQGNSA. The CDR3 loop is CASSQTGGWSNSPLHF. The CDR3 DNA is TGTGCCAGCAGCCAGACAGGGGGGTGGAGTAATTCACCCCTCCACTTT.

The rearrangement joins TRBV19 to TRBJ1-3; D is unclear. Germline V gene data show CDR1 as LNHDA and CDR2 as SQIVND (reference sequence). V gave up 7 bases and J gave up 1 base, with 8 bases separating them. The CDR3 length is 13 residues. CDR3 sequence: CASNLESGNTIYF. CDR3 coding DNA: TGTGCCAGTAACCTAGAGTCTGGAAACACCATATATTTT.

The J gene is TRBJ1-1, the V gene TRBV27; D gene uncertain. V lost 1 base and J 4 bases, leaving 10 bases between the germline ends. Germline V lookup: CDR1 MNHEY, CDR2 SMNVEV (reference sequence). The length of the CDR3 is 14 residues. In DNA, the CDR3 is TGTGCCAGCAGTTTATACGTGTTCAGCACTGAAGCTTTCTTT. Its translation is CASSLYVFSTEAFF.

This rearrangement joins TRBV19 to TRBJ1-1, with 12 bases lining up with TRBD1. Germline loops: CDR1 LNHDA, CDR2 SQIVND (reference sequence). The CDR3 has 14 residues. The V gene end was trimmed by 9 bases and the J gene end by 4 bases; junction bases not matched to a gene: 6. This CDR3 reads CASRDRGRVTEAFF. The CDR3 DNA is TGTGCCAGCCGGGACAGGGGGCGGGTCACTGAAGCTTTCTTT.

The rearrangement uses TRBV5-1 and TRBJ2-1, with TRBD2 matching over 11 bases. The CDR3 is made up of 15 amino acids. V dropped 0 bases and J dropped 14; count of bases not matched to a gene: 10. In germline, CDR1 is SGHRS, CDR2 YFSETQ. The CDR3 region has the DNA TGCGCCAGCAGCTTGGCCCAAACTAGCGGGAGTAGAAAGTTCTTC. Translated: CASSLAQTSGSRKFF. The variable domain in full, with the rest retrieved from reference TRBV5-1 and TRBJ2-1, is KAGVTQTPRYLIKTRGQQVTLSCSPISGHRSVSWYQQTPGQGLQFLFEYFSETQRNKGNFPGRFSGRQFSNSRSEMNVSTLELGDSALYLCASSLAQTSGSRKFFGPGTRLTVL.

The CDR3 bases are TGTGCCAGCAGCTTGGTTGTGAGGGCTGGTGGCTACACCTTC. Translation gives CASSLVVRAGGYTF. The chain recombines TRBV5-4 with TRBJ1-2; the D is unclear. The germline V gene has CDR1 SGHNT and CDR2 YYREEE (reference sequence). Trimming took 0 bases from V and 7 from J, leaving 13 bases between them. The CDR3 consists of 14 residues.

The chain has TRBV3-1 (or the pseudogene TRBV3-2) and TRBJ2-3, with 7 bases identical to TRBD1. This CDR3 contains 20 residues. From germline, CDR1 is LGHDT and CDR2 YNNKEL (reference sequence). The V segment lost 4 bases and the J segment 1 base; nucleotides outside the gene matches: 20. The CDR3 loop reads CASSPRGRQGVGRRTDTQYF. The CDR3 DNA follows: TGTGCCAGCAGCCCTAGGGGTCGGCAGGGGGTAGGACGGCGCACAGATACGCAGTATTTT.

The chain combines TRBV19 with TRBJ2-1; 8 bases map to TRBD2. V trimming: 5 bases; J trimming: 8 bases; junction bases outside the gene matches: 11. The CDR3 spans 15 residues. Germline CDR1 reads LNHDA; CDR2 reads SQIVND (reference sequence). In DNA form, the CDR3 reads TGTGCCAGTAGTGACCCGGGACTAGTGGCTTATGAGCAGTTCTTC. Protein product: CASSDPGLVAYEQFF.

As concerns this clone: One end of the junction is discordant with germline, which a read error may explain. The rearrangement links TRBV18 to TRBJ2-5; 8 bases map to TRBD1. The CDR3 length is 14 residues. Germline CDR1 reads KGHSH; CDR2 reads LQKENI. The CDR3 spells CASSPLPGQATGDF. The DNA for the CDR3 is TGTGCCAGCTCACCACTGCCGGGACAGGCCACGGGGGACTTC.

This rearrangement joins TRBV19 to TRBJ1-1, with D possibly TRBD1 on 6 matching bases. The CDR3 is made up of 14 amino acids. Germline CDR1 is LNHDA and CDR2 is SQIVND (reference sequence). The ends were cut back, 6 bases at V and 4 bases at J, with 15 bases in the middle. Here the CDR3 reads CASSPRVGATEAFF. CDR3 in DNA: TGTGCCAGTAGCCCTCGAGTGGGGGCCACTGAAGCTTTCTTT.

This chain connects TRBV6-6 to TRBJ1-3; weak D call: TRBD1 (6 bases). The CDR3 spans 17 residues. Germline loops: CDR1 MNHNY, CDR2 SVGAGI (reference sequence). Trimming took off 5 bases at V and 3 bases at J, with 20 bases between the two ends. CDR3 DNA: TGTGCCAGCAGTCTGTATCTGCCCCGGACAGTTGGAAACACCATATATTTT. This codes for CASSLYLPRTVGNTIYF.

This clone has a single count. This chain connects TRBV10-3 to TRBJ2-1; TRBD2 matches 8 bases. Germline CDR1 ENHRY, CDR2 SYGVKD. CDR3 size: 13 residues. V was pared by 10 bases and J by 6 bases, with 8 bases of the junction left unmatched. Here the CDR3 reads CATLLAGANEQFF. DNA for the CDR3: TGTGCCACTCTTCTAGCGGGTGCCAATGAGCAGTTCTTC.

This chain connects TRBV29-1 to TRBJ1-2; D might be TRBD1 (5 bases). The CDR3 sequence is 13 residues long. Germline lookup yields CDR1 SQVTM and CDR2 ANQGSEA. The V and J ends lost 0 bases and 10 bases respectively, with 15 bases between them. The CDR3 loop reads CSVEEGNRRFYTF. The CDR3 DNA reads as TGCAGCGTTGAAGAAGGAAACAGGCGGTTCTACACCTTC.

This chain links TRBV9 with TRBJ2-1; D is unclear. The CDR3 is 12 amino acids. Trimming stripped 0 bases from V and 6 bases from J, with 4 bases between. Germline V gene sequence: CDR1 SGDLS, CDR2 YYNGEE. This CDR3 reads CASSVGLNEQFF. The CDR3 bases are TGTGCCAGCAGCGTAGGTCTCAATGAGCAGTTCTTC.

The V gene is TRBV24-1, the J gene TRBJ2-7, with TRBD1 identical over 9 bases. Germline CDR1 reads KGHDR; CDR2 reads SFDVKD. This CDR3 is 15 amino acids long. V lost 4 bases and J lost 2; bases outside the gene matches: 5. CDR3 sequence reads: CATSETGGDPYEQYF. The CDR3 bases are TGTGCCACCAGTGAAACAGGGGGCGACCCCTACGAGCAGTACTTC.

This chain links TRBV6-5 with TRBJ2-7; 9 nucleotides line up with TRBD1. This CDR3 region has 15 residues. The J segment lost 3 bases and the V segment lost 6 bases, leaving 9 bases of the junction unmatched. Germline V gives CDR1 MNHEY, CDR2 SVGAGI. The CDR3, as DNA: TGTGCCAGCAGCCTCGAGGGACAGGGTCTCTACGAGCAGTACTTC. It codes for CASSLEGQGLYEQYF.

This chain connects TRBV29-1 to TRBJ2-3; D perhaps matches TRBD1 (5 bases). The V and J ends lost 3 bases and 4 bases respectively, with 32 bases between them. This CDR3 contains 20 residues. The germline V gene encodes CDR1 SQVTM and CDR2 ANQGSEA. CDR3 DNA: TGCAGCGTTGACAGGTTGAGTATATCACCTAGTGTCAGGGCCCCAGATACGCAGTATTTT. Translated, it gives CSVDRLSISPSVRAPDTQYF.

The chain employs TRBV4-1 and TRBJ2-3; the match to TRBD1 covers 9 bases. Germline trimming cut 3 bases from V and 6 bases from J; bases unmatched to any gene: 10. The length of the CDR3 is 16 residues. Germline V gene lookup returns CDR1 MGHRA and CDR2 YSYEKL. In DNA, the CDR3 is TGCGCCAGCAGCCACCTTTGGGACAGGGACACCGATACGCAGTATTTT. This encodes CASSHLWDRDTDTQYF.

This clone was seen a handful of times. CDR3 in DNA: TGTGCCAGCAGTGAAATCCTCGGACCAGACCGGGGGGGCTATGGCTACACCTTC. Translated, it gives CASSEILGPDRGGYGYTF. The chain carries TRBV6-1 and TRBJ1-2; the D gene is possibly TRBD1 (5 bases). Trimming took off 2 bases at V and 4 bases at J, with 23 bases between the two ends. The CDR3 loop spans 18 amino acids. The V gene's germline CDR1 is MNHNS and CDR2 SASEGT.

The genes are TRBV9 and TRBJ2-1; D gene unclear. The germline V gene has CDR1 SGDLS and CDR2 YYNGEE. V gave up 6 bases and J gave up 3 bases, with 25 bases separating them. The length of the CDR3 is 18 residues. Here the CDR3 DNA reads TGTGCCAGCACGTCCCCCCCAGCGTGGCGGATCGTCTACAATGAGCAGTTCTTC. This sequence encodes CASTSPPAWRIVYNEQFF. Using reference TRBV9 and TRBJ2-1 for the parts outside the CDR3, the full variable domain is DSGVTQTPKHLITATGQRVTLRCSPRSGDLSVYWYQQSLDQGLQFLIQYYNGEERAKGNILERFSAQQFPDLHSELNLSSLELGDSALYFCASTSPPAWRIVYNEQFFGPGTRLTVL.

The rearrangement uses TRBV9 and TRBJ1-1; TRBD1 might be the D (5 bases). CDR1 and CDR2 (germline): SGDLS, YYNGEE. V dropped 5 bases and J dropped 3 bases, with 14 bases sitting between them. The CDR3 is 14 amino acids. This CDR3 is CASRAGTGHTEAFF. The CDR3 DNA reads as TGTGCCAGCAGGGCGGGGACGGGCCACACTGAAGCTTTCTTT.

This chain uses TRBV18 with TRBJ2-3; D is possibly TRBD2 (6 bases). Trimming cost V 0 bases and J 4 bases, with 17 bases left between them. This CDR3 region has 17 residues. CDR1 KGHSH and CDR2 LQKENI come from the germline V gene. CDR3 loop: CASSPPTGGVTPDTQYF. The CDR3 DNA reads TGTGCCAGCTCACCACCGACGGGCGGGGTGACCCCAGATACGCAGTATTTT.

The chain recombines TRBV2 with TRBJ1-5; no firm D call. The CDR3 is made up of 13 amino acids. V was clipped by 5 bases and J by 3 bases, with 8 bases between them. Germline V lookup: CDR1 SNHLY, CDR2 FYNNEI. The chain's CDR3 is CASSPGYNQPQHF. The CDR3, as DNA: TGTGCCAGCAGTCCAGGATACAATCAGCCCCAGCATTTT.

The chain has TRBV12-3 or TRBV12-4 and TRBJ2-7; D remains ambiguous. Trimming left V 1 base short and J 2 bases short, with 6 bases between. This CDR3 contains 13 residues. CDR3 nucleotide sequence: TGTGCCAGCAGTTTAGTTTCTCCCTACGAGCAGTACTTC. As protein: CASSLVSPYEQYF.

This clone occurred once. The rearrangement joins TRBV11-2 to TRBJ1-2, with TRBD1 as a possible D gene (6 bases). The germline V gene has CDR1 SGHAT and CDR2 FQNNGV. Trimming shortened V by 6 bases and J by 8 bases, and 13 bases separated the two germline ends. CDR3 size: 12 residues. The CDR3 DNA reads as TGTGCCAGCAGTTCTACAGGGTGGGGCTACACCTTC. This encodes CASSSTGWGYTF.

The chain uses TRBV24-1 and TRBJ1-2, with 7 positions matching TRBD1. This CDR3 contains 14 residues. CDR1 is KGHDR, CDR2 SFDVKD, per germline. J lost 4 bases, V lost 5 bases, and 6 bases had no gene match. The CDR3 here is CATSAGTVPYGYTF. As DNA, the CDR3 is TGTGCCACCAGTGCCGGGACAGTACCCTATGGCTACACCTTC.

The count of this clone is one. The chain employs TRBV18 and TRBJ2-3; D is undetermined. The CDR3 extends over 15 amino acids. Trimming took 3 bases from V and 1 from J, leaving 11 bases between them. Germline CDR1 is KGHSH and CDR2 is LQKENI. The CDR3 DNA reads as TGTGCCAGCTCACCTCTATCGGCGGGCACAGATACGCAGTATTTT. It is translated as CASSPLSAGTDTQYF.